A single sample is the source of the 30 T cell receptor beta chains below, sequenced in a study of beta chain features in type 1 diabetes. Sequenced material consisted of expressed TCRB transcripts (all of the isolated RNA was reverse transcribed). Using immunoSEQ multiplex PCR, the repertoire was profiled, and TCRdb retains in-frame clones only, with some absent. This sample has almost 350,000 clones, with 8% found just once. Material: central memory CD4+ T cells from blood. Receptors were obtained from a young woman in good health.

To note about this clone: This same CDR3 is encoded by further DNA sequences in the sample. The rearrangement joins TRBV18 to TRBJ2-7; possibly TRBD1 for D (6 bases). The CDR3 covers 13 residues. The ends were cut back, 0 bases at V and 3 bases at J, with 6 bases in the middle. The germline V gene has CDR1 KGHSH and CDR2 LQKENI. The CDR3: CASSPPGGYEQYF. For the CDR3, the DNA is TGTGCCAGCTCACCACCAGGGGGCTACGAGCAGTACTTC. The variable domain in full, completed from reference TRBV18 and TRBJ2-7, reads NAGVMQNPRHLVRRRGQEARLRCSPMKGHSHVYWYRQLPEEGLKFMVYLQKENIIDESGMPKERFSAEFPKEGPSILRIQQVVRGDSAAYFCASSPPGGYEQYFGPGTRLTVT.

The rearrangement joins TRBV29-1 to TRBJ1-1; no definite D call. CDR1 and CDR2 from the germline V gene are SQVTM and ANQGSEA. The length of the CDR3 is 12 residues. Trimming left V 5 bases short and J 8 bases short, with 15 bases between. CDR3 residues: CSVFPFGQEAFF. Here the CDR3 DNA reads TGCAGCGTTTTCCCCTTCGGCCAGGAAGCTTTCTTT.

This clone was recorded a few times. The rearrangement links TRBV7-9 to TRBJ1-3; the D gene is possibly TRBD1 (6 bases). V was clipped by 5 bases and J by 3 bases, with 11 bases between them. The CDR3 spans 14 residues. Per the germline V gene, CDR1 is SEHNR and CDR2 is FQNEAQ (reference sequence). The chain's CDR3 is CASSQQGFGNTIYF. CDR3 bases: TGTGCCAGCAGCCAACAGGGTTTTGGAAACACCATATATTTT. The entire variable domain, with the rest obtained from reference TRBV7-9 and TRBJ1-3, is as follows: DTGVSQNPRHKITKRGQNVTFRCDPISEHNRLYWYRQTLGQGPEFLTYFQNEAQLEKSRLLSDRFSAERPKGSFSTLEIQRTEQGDSAMYLCASSQQGFGNTIYFGEGSWLTVV.

The genes are TRBV10-2 and TRBJ1-1, with 9 bases fitting TRBD1. The CDR3 sequence is 13 residues long. Trimming took 5 bases from V and 5 from J; bases not matched to a gene: 3. Germline CDR1 and CDR2: WSHSY and SAAADI. CDR3 amino acids: CASSPDRGTEAFF. CDR3 nucleotides: TGCGCCAGCAGTCCGGACAGGGGTACTGAAGCTTTCTTT.

The V call is TRBV11-2, the J call TRBJ2-3; no firm D call. The CDR3 is 17 amino acids. Germline lookup yields CDR1 SGHAT and CDR2 FQNNGV. V dropped 4 bases and J dropped 0 bases, with 17 bases sitting between them. Here the CDR3 reads CASSSRLAAWSTDTQYF. DNA of the CDR3: TGTGCCAGCAGCTCCCGCTTGGCGGCCTGGAGCACAGATACGCAGTATTTT.

This clone was seen only a few times. DNA for the CDR3: TGTGCCATCAAAGATTGGACAGGGGTTGAGGCGGATACGCAGTATTTT. This encodes CAIKDWTGVEADTQYF. The chain combines TRBV10-3 with TRBJ2-3; 9 positions match TRBD1. The CDR3 runs 16 residues. With 7 bases clipped from V and 6 bases from J, the junction kept 14 bases outside the gene matches. Germline CDR1 reads ENHRY; CDR2 reads SYGVKD.

This clone was observed a few times. A junction end diverges from the germline sequence, so it may reflect a read error. The V call is TRBV2, the J call TRBJ1-3, with unresolved D. The germline V gene encodes CDR1 SNHLY and CDR2 FYNNEI. This CDR3 contains 12 residues. The CDR3 reads CASSITGNTIYF. Written as DNA, the CDR3 is TGTGCCAGCAGTATTACTGGGAACACCATATATTTT. Drawing the rest from reference TRBV2 and TRBJ1-3, the complete variable domain is EPEVTQTPSHQVTQMGQEVILRCVPISNHLYFYWYRQILGQKVEFLVSFYNNEISEKSEIFDDQFSVERPDGSNFTLKIRSTKLEDSAMYFCASSITGNTIYFGEGSWLTVV.

This rearrangement joins TRBV9 to TRBJ2-1, with 8 bases matching TRBD2. CDR1 and CDR2 (germline): SGDLS, YYNGEE. J was trimmed by 7 bases and V by 3 bases; bases with no gene match: 9. The CDR3 length is 15 residues. CDR3 sequence (DNA): TGTGCCAGCAGCGGGAGGGCGGGAGGAGGTAATGAGCAGTTCTTC. Translating it yields CASSGRAGGGNEQFF.

This clone has just a few counts. This chain uses TRBV25-1 with TRBJ2-3; tentatively, D is TRBD2 (7 bases). Trimming took off 3 bases at V and 6 bases at J, with 16 bases between the two ends. CDR1 and CDR2 (germline): MGHDK, SYGVNS. The CDR3 loop spans 15 amino acids. DNA of the CDR3: TGTGCCAGCAGTGACTGGGGGGCGGGAGTGGATACGCAGTATTTT. Protein: CASSDWGAGVDTQYF. Together with reference TRBV25-1 and TRBJ2-3, the CDR3 gives the full variable domain: EADIYQTPRYLVIGTGKKITLECSQTMGHDKMYWYQQDPGMELHLIHYSYGVNSTEKGDLSSESTVSRIRTEHFPLTLESARPSHTSQYLCASSDWGAGVDTQYFGPGTRLTVL.

The sample holds a few counts of this clone. V usage is TRBV7-2 and J usage is TRBJ2-2; no reliable D call. Germline loops: CDR1 SGHTA, CDR2 FQGNSA. The ends were cut back, 4 bases at V and 1 base at J, with 4 bases in the middle. The CDR3 loop spans 13 amino acids. CDR3 nucleotide sequence: TGTGCCAGCAGCTCGGTGAACACCGGGGAGCTGTTTTTT. This encodes CASSSVNTGELFF. Full variable domain (outside the CDR3, taken from reference TRBV7-2 and TRBJ2-2): GAGVSQSPSNKVTEKGKDVELRCDPISGHTALYWYRQSLGQGLEFLIYFQGNSAPDKSGLPSDRFSAERTGGSVSTLTIQRTQQEDSAVYLCASSSVNTGELFFGEGSRLTVL.

This chain connects TRBV5-1 to TRBJ2-1; maybe TRBD2 (6 bases). With 4 bases removed from V and 7 bases from J, the gap between germline ends came to 15 bases. Germline V lookup: CDR1 SGHRS, CDR2 YFSETQ. CDR3 size: 14 residues. CDR3 loop: CASSQGGASNEQFF. CDR3 DNA sequence: TGCGCCAGCAGCCAAGGAGGGGCTAGTAATGAGCAGTTCTTC.

This clone has only a few counts. The chain links TRBV7-2 to TRBJ1-1; D not resolved. Germline assignment: CDR1 SGHTA and CDR2 FQGNSA. Trimming took 3 bases from V and 0 from J, leaving 17 bases between them. The CDR3 consists of 17 residues. In nucleotides, the CDR3 is TGTGCCAGCAGCTTGTATGTGAGCGCCCCCATGAACACTGAAGCTTTCTTT. Its protein is CASSLYVSAPMNTEAFF.

The CDR3 DNA reads TGTGCCAGCTCACCGGGCGGGAGCACAGATACGCAGTATTTT. As protein: CASSPGGSTDTQYF. The V call is TRBV18, the J call TRBJ2-3; TRBD2 is a possible D gene (5 bases). Trimming pared 3 bases from V and 0 bases from J, leaving 7 bases between. The germline CDR1 and CDR2 sequences are KGHSH and LQKENI. CDR3 length: 14 residues. The whole variable domain, remainder taken from reference TRBV18 and TRBJ2-3, is NAGVMQNPRHLVRRRGQEARLRCSPMKGHSHVYWYRQLPEEGLKFMVYLQKENIIDESGMPKERFSAEFPKEGPSILRIQQVVRGDSAAYFCASSPGGSTDTQYFGPGTRLTVL.

This clone showed up many times. The chain links TRBV5-1 to TRBJ1-2, with a possible D match to TRBD1 (5 bases). The CDR3 contains 15 residues. The V gene's germline CDR1 is SGHRS and CDR2 YFSETQ. Trimming shortened V by 4 bases and J by 8 bases, and 21 bases separated the two germline ends. CDR3 loop: CASSPSEEGWGGYTF. Written as DNA, the CDR3 is TGCGCCAGCAGCCCTTCCGAGGAAGGCTGGGGCGGCTACACCTTC.

The chain joins TRBV7-6 to TRBJ2-1, with TRBD1 as a possible D gene (6 bases). V dropped 5 bases and J dropped 7 bases, with 6 bases sitting between them. This CDR3 is built from 11 residues. Germline CDR1 is SGHVS and CDR2 is FNYEAQ. The CDR3 here is CASSQGNEQFF. The DNA of the CDR3 is TGTGCCAGCAGCCAGGGGAATGAGCAGTTCTTC.

This clone was seen a handful of times. The chain has TRBV27 and TRBJ1-1; TRBD1 might be the D (6 bases). The CDR3 extends over 13 amino acids. Germline V lookup: CDR1 MNHEY, CDR2 SMNVEV (reference sequence). Trimming cost V 7 bases and J 3 bases, with 12 bases left between them. The CDR3 reads CASINRDHTEAFF. The CDR3 DNA reads as TGTGCCAGCATCAACAGGGACCACACTGAAGCTTTCTTT.

This chain joins TRBV18 and TRBJ2-7; 10 positions match TRBD1. CDR3 size: 15 residues. CDR1 is KGHSH and CDR2 is LQKENI in the germline V gene. Unmatched junction bases numbered 6, after V lost 2 bases and J lost 5 bases. The CDR3 reads CASSPGTGVNHEQYF. The CDR3 coding sequence is TGTGCCAGCTCACCAGGGACAGGGGTAAATCACGAGCAGTACTTC.

This clone was counted ten times or more. The V gene is TRBV29-1, the J gene TRBJ2-1; 8 bases agree with TRBD2. The V segment lost 3 bases and the J segment 0 bases; nucleotides outside the gene matches: 4. The CDR3 consists of 15 residues. Germline loops: CDR1 SQVTM, CDR2 ANQGSEA. This CDR3 is CSVDRLAPSYNEQFF. The CDR3 coding sequence is TGCAGCGTTGACCGACTAGCGCCCTCCTACAATGAGCAGTTCTTC.

The CDR3 loop reads CASSTRTSGTKETQYF. For the CDR3, the DNA is TGTGCCAGCAGCACCCGGACTAGCGGGACCAAAGAGACCCAGTACTTC. The V gene is TRBV2, the J gene TRBJ2-5, with 12 bases that match TRBD2. The germline CDR1 and CDR2 sequences are SNHLY and FYNNEI. This CDR3 contains 16 residues. V lost 6 bases to trimming and J lost 3 bases; unmatched junction nucleotides: 8. Together with reference TRBV2 and TRBJ2-5, the CDR3 gives the full variable domain: EPEVTQTPSHQVTQMGQEVILRCVPISNHLYFYWYRQILGQKVEFLVSFYNNEISEKSEIFDDQFSVERPDGSNFTLKIRSTKLEDSAMYFCASSTRTSGTKETQYFGPGTRLLVL.

This chain links TRBV7-9 with TRBJ2-1; possibly TRBD2 for D (7 bases). The V gene lost 5 bases and the J gene lost 0 bases, with 23 bases spanning the gap. The germline V gene has CDR1 SEHNR and CDR2 FQNEAQ (reference sequence). The CDR3 is 19 amino acids. The DNA for the CDR3 is TGTGCCAGCAGCCGGGGGGCACTGGGCGGGGAAGGCTCCTACAATGAGCAGTTCTTC. Amino acids: CASSRGALGGEGSYNEQFF.

V is TRBV6-5 and J is TRBJ2-1; D might be TRBD2 (6 bases). The CDR3 length is 16 residues. In germline, CDR1 is MNHEY, CDR2 SVGAGI. The V end lost 0 bases, the J end lost 7 bases, and 16 bases lay between the germline ends. Here the CDR3 reads CASSYSYSGETNEQFF. The CDR3 nucleotides read TGTGCCAGCAGTTACTCTTATTCGGGGGAGACGAATGAGCAGTTCTTC.

In its sample, this clone was seen a few times. V is TRBV7-2 and J is TRBJ1-5; D is uncertain. Per germline, CDR1 SGHTA and CDR2 FQGNSA. The CDR3 contains 15 residues. V lost 2 bases to trimming and J lost 3 bases, with 11 bases between them. In nucleotides, the CDR3 is TGTGCCAGCAGCTTATTTGGGGTATCCAATCAGCCCCAGCATTTT. Its translation: CASSLFGVSNQPQHF.

The CDR3 protein is CASRKTSGSYNEQFF. The CDR3 DNA is TGTGCCAGCAGAAAGACTAGCGGGAGTTATAATGAGCAGTTCTTC. The chain has TRBV25-1 and TRBJ2-1; TRBD2 aligns across 12 bases. V dropped 6 bases and J dropped 7; count of bases not matched to a gene: 7. CDR1 is MGHDK, CDR2 SYGVNS, per germline. CDR3 length: 15 residues. Complete variable domain (other parts from reference TRBV25-1 and TRBJ2-1): EADIYQTPRYLVIGTGKKITLECSQTMGHDKMYWYQQDPGMELHLIHYSYGVNSTEKGDLSSESTVSRIRTEHFPLTLESARPSHTSQYLCASRKTSGSYNEQFFGPGTRLTVL.

The table lists this clone with a few counts. The chain is built from TRBV7-2 and TRBJ2-1; TRBD2 agrees at 11 bases. In germline, CDR1 is SGHTA, CDR2 FQGNSA. The CDR3 spans 17 residues. Trimming cost V 1 base and J 3 bases; bases outside gene matches: 5. Written as DNA, the CDR3 is TGTGCCAGCAGCTTAGTGGCTACTAGCGGGAGCTACAATGAGCAGTTCTTC. Encoded protein: CASSLVATSGSYNEQFF.

A few counts support this clone. The chain couples TRBV27 to TRBJ2-5; D gene unclear. This CDR3 is built from 15 residues. Germline CDR1 MNHEY, CDR2 SMNVEV (reference sequence). The V and J ends lost 5 bases and 0 bases respectively, with 13 bases between them. The CDR3 loop is CASSQADQYQETQYF. Written as DNA, the CDR3 is TGTGCCAGCAGTCAAGCTGACCAGTACCAAGAGACCCAGTACTTC.

In its sample, this clone was seen a few times. The CDR3 sequence: CASSLNGVLIQYF. CDR3 sequence (DNA): TGTGCCAGCAGCTTAAACGGAGTCCTCATTCAGTACTTC. V and J are TRBV11-2 and TRBJ2-4, with D uncertain. This CDR3 comprises 13 residues. Trimming removed 2 bases from V and 9 bases from J, with 11 bases in between. From germline, CDR1 is SGHAT and CDR2 FQNNGV.

The chain has TRBV6-1 and TRBJ2-3; possible D gene TRBD1, 5 bases. This CDR3 has 15 residues. Trimming removed 5 bases at V and 0 bases at J, with 12 bases between. Germline V lookup: CDR1 MNHNS, CDR2 SASEGT. CDR3 DNA: TGTGCCAGCAGTAACAGGTTAGCTAGCACAGATACGCAGTATTTT. It codes for CASSNRLASTDTQYF.

The chain uses TRBV23-1 and TRBJ2-7, with D maybe TRBD2 (6 bases). TRBV23-1 is marked as an open reading frame, function uncertain. The CDR3 length is 16 residues. Between the trimmed V and J ends, which lost 2 bases and 4 bases, there was a span of 18 bases. The CDR3 nucleotides are TGCGCCAGCAGTCAAGAGGAGGGAAGGAAGGCTTACGAGCAGTACTTC. Residues: CASSQEEGRKAYEQYF.

This clone was observed a few times. V usage is TRBV28 and J usage is TRBJ2-7; no reliable D call. The V gene lost 4 bases and the J gene lost 2 bases, with 9 bases spanning the gap. The CDR3 runs 13 residues. CDR1 is MDHEN and CDR2 is SYDVKM in the germline V gene. This CDR3 reads CASSSRSPYEQYF. The CDR3 coding sequence is TGTGCCAGCAGTTCCAGGAGCCCCTACGAGCAGTACTTC.

In its sample, this clone was seen many times. The chain recombines TRBV4-3 with TRBJ1-3, with D unclear. Germline values: CDR1 LGHNA, CDR2 YSLEER. The ends were cut back, 2 bases at V and 0 bases at J, with 2 bases in the middle. The CDR3 is made up of 13 amino acids. This CDR3 reads CASSQLSGNTIYF. CDR3 DNA sequence: TGCGCCAGCAGCCAACTCTCTGGAAACACCATATATTTT.